Listed below are T cell receptor beta chains from one sample, sequenced in a study of cytomegalovirus exposure and HLA in healthy donors. The data were produced by immunoSEQ multiplex PCR, yet TCRdb's version contains in-frame clones alone and is incomplete. The sample includes 100,000 to 150,000 clones, 10% to 13% of them seen just once. The sequencing input was PBMCs. These receptor sequences come from a young woman in good health and CMV-seropositive. Both conserved end residues are part of each CDR3. The D gene is left open where the match is weak. Clone size is not always given. Where it is, it says once, few, many or a class for expanded clones.

J gene	V gene	clone size	D gene	CDR3 DNA	CDR3 protein
TRBJ2-2	TRBV5-1	few	TRBD2	TGCGCCAGCAGCCCCCGGACTAGCGCTACCACCGGGGAGCTGTTTTTT	CASSPRTSATTGELFF
TRBJ2-5	TRBV6-1	.	.	TGTGCCAGCAGGATATCAGGGGCCGAGACCCAGTACTTC	CASRISGAETQYF
TRBJ2-7	TRBV5-1	few	.	TGCGCCAGCAGCTTACAGGGTATGAGTTCCTACGAGCAGTACTTC	CASSLQGMSSYEQYF
TRBJ2-7	TRBV27	.	TRBD2	TGTGCCAGCAGTTCGGGGGGAGGGGTTTACGAGCAGTACTTC	CASSSGGGVYEQYF
TRBJ1-1	TRBV4-1	.	.	TGCGCCAGCAGCACAATTCAGGGAACTGAAGCTTTCTTT	CASSTIQGTEAFF
TRBJ2-1	TRBV5-1	few	TRBD2	TGCGCCAGCAGCTTGCCTAGCGGGGGATACAATGAGCAGTTCTTC	CASSLPSGGYNEQFF
TRBJ1-2	TRBV28	few	.	TGTGCCAGCAGTTTCGTAGAGCCCAGGGGCTATGGCTACACCTTC	CASSFVEPRGYGYTF
TRBJ2-3	TRBV6-5	few	TRBD2	TGTGCCAGCAGTTACTCGGGACTAGCATCAGATACGCAGTATTTT	CASSYSGLASDTQYF
TRBJ2-1	TRBV2	.	TRBD2	TGTGCCAGCAGTGAAACTAGCGGGCTCTCTTACAATGAGCAGTTCTTC	CASSETSGLSYNEQFF
TRBJ1-4	TRBV19	few	.	TGTGCCAGTAGTCCAGAGCCGGGACTTCTGGGAGAAAAACTGTTTTTT	CASSPEPGLLGEKLFF
TRBJ2-7	TRBV18	few	TRBD2	TGTGCCAGCTCACAAGGGACTAGCGGGGTCTACGAGCAGTACTTC	CASSQGTSGVYEQYF
TRBJ1-1	TRBV6-1	few	TRBD1	TGTGCCAGCAGACAGGGGGCCGAGAACACTGAAGCTTTCTTT	CASRQGAENTEAFF
TRBJ1-1	TRBV25-1	.	.	TGTGCCAGCAGTGAGGCTTGGAGAGACGTGCTTTTCTTT	CASSEAWRDVLFF
TRBJ1-2	TRBV7-2	few	TRBD1	TGTGCCAGCAGCATCCTACAGGGGGAGAGGGGCTACACCTTC	CASSILQGERGYTF
TRBJ2-3	TRBV5-1	few	TRBD2	TGCGCCAGCAGCTTCCCCCTAGCGGGCTTCGGGGTGGATACGCAGTATTTT	CASSFPLAGFGVDTQYF
TRBJ1-1	TRBV5-4	few	TRBD1	TGTGCCAGCACCCTCTTAGACAGGGGGGAGACTGAAGCTTTCTTT	CASTLLDRGETEAFF
TRBJ2-5	TRBV29-1	.	.	TGCAGCGTTGGATCGGGACTCCAAGAGACCCAGTACTTC	CSVGSGLQETQYF
TRBJ1-2	TRBV29-1	.	TRBD1	TGCAGCGCCCGCACGGGACAGGGACGTGGCTACACCTTC	CSARTGQGRGYTF
TRBJ2-3	TRBV7-6	.	.	TGTGCCAGCAGCTTGGAGCTCCAGGGGGATACGCAGTATTTT	CASSLELQGDTQYF
TRBJ2-7	TRBV5-5	.	TRBD1	TGTGCCAGCAGCTCGTCGGGACAGTTTTCCTACGAGCAGTACTTC	CASSSSGQFSYEQYF
TRBJ1-1	TRBV15	.	.	TGTGCCACCAGCATAACCGACAGACTGAACACTGAAGCTTTCTTT	CATSITDRLNTEAFF
TRBJ2-3	TRBV13	few	TRBD1	TGTGCCAGCAGCCCACGTTGGGGGGACAGGGGACCAGATACGCAGTATTTT	CASSPRWGDRGPDTQYF
TRBJ2-6	TRBV27	.	.	TGTGCCAGCACTACTGGGGCCAACGTCCTGACTTTC	CASTTGANVLTF
TRBJ2-1	TRBV28	.	.	TGTGCCAGCAGTTTAGTAGAGGCCCCTCGGAATGAGCAGTTCTTC	CASSLVEAPRNEQFF
TRBJ1-2	TRBV2	few	TRBD1	TGTGCCAGCAGTGAAGACAGGGACAGTATGGGGAATGGCTACACCTTC	CASSEDRDSMGNGYTF
TRBJ2-1	TRBV7-3	.	TRBD2	TGTGCCAGCAGCGACGTTAGCGGGAAGAACTACAATGAGCAGTTCTTC	CASSDVSGKNYNEQFF
TRBJ2-7	TRBV27	few	.	TGTGCCAGCAGTCCCGTAGCGGAGAGATACTACGAGCAGTACTTC	CASSPVAERYYEQYF
TRBJ1-1	TRBV2	.	TRBD1	TGTGCCAGCAGCCCATCACAGGGGTTGAACACTGAAGCTTTCTTT	CASSPSQGLNTEAFF
TRBJ2-3	TRBV7-2	few	TRBD2	TGTGCCAGCAGCTTCGGACTAGCGGGAGGGACAGATACGCAGTATTTT	CASSFGLAGGTDTQYF
TRBJ2-7	TRBV2	.	TRBD2	TGTGCCAGCAACTTCGGGGGACTAGGGGGGGGTTCCTACGAGCAGTACTTC	CASNFGGLGGGSYEQYF
TRBJ2-1	TRBV27	few	TRBD2	TGTGCCAGCGCTTACCTAGCGGTCTACAATGAGCAGTTCTTC	CASAYLAVYNEQFF
TRBJ1-2	TRBV30	.	TRBD1	TGTGCCTGGTCCCGGGACAGACCTTATGGCTACACCTTC	CAWSRDRPYGYTF
TRBJ2-7	TRBV7-2	.	TRBD1	TGTGCCAGCAGCGTCCGCCGGGACAGGGGTTCCGAGCAGTACTTC	CASSVRRDRGSEQYF
TRBJ1-2	TRBV10-3	few	TRBD1	TGTGCCATCAGCCCGGGACAGGTAGGAAGCAGCTACACCTTC	CAISPGQVGSSYTF
TRBJ2-7	TRBV5-4	.	TRBD2	TGTGCCAGCAGTTCGATCGGGGGGGACGAGCAGTACTTC	CASSSIGGDEQYF
TRBJ2-7	TRBV27	few	.	TGTGCCAGCAGTTTACCGGACAGCTCCTACGAGCAGTACTTC	CASSLPDSSYEQYF
TRBJ2-5	TRBV11-2	few	TRBD2	TGTGCCAGCAGCCTGCGGACTAGCGGGATCGGTCAAGAGACCCAGTACTTC	CASSLRTSGIGQETQYF
TRBJ2-7	TRBV18	few	TRBD2	TGTGCCAGTTCCCAGCGGGAGGGCGGGGAGCAGTACTTC	CASSQREGGEQYF
TRBJ2-7	TRBV9	.	TRBD2	TGTGCCAGCAGCGTGGCCCCGGGACTAATATACGAGCAGTACTTC	CASSVAPGLIYEQYF
TRBJ1-2	TRBV30	.	.	TGTGCCTGGAGTGGGACCGGGGGTGGCTACACCTTC	CAWSGTGGGYTF
TRBJ2-7	TRBV18	.	.	TGTGCCAGCTCCTCCCCCCTCTTGAGCCCCTACGAGCAGTACTTC	CASSSPLLSPYEQYF
TRBJ2-7	TRBV6-5	few	.	TGTGCCAGCAGTTCACCACGAGATTACGAGCAGTACTTC	CASSSPRDYEQYF
TRBJ2-1	TRBV6-6	.	.	TGTGCCAGCAGTTACTCGAGGCTCCTCAATGAGCAGTTCTTC	CASSYSRLLNEQFF
TRBJ1-1	TRBV7-9	few	.	TGTGCCAGCAGCGGTCAACAGGGAGCAGAAGCTTTCTTT	CASSGQQGAEAFF
TRBJ1-1	TRBV11-3	few	.	TGTGCCAGCAGCTCCAGGGGCATGAACACTGAAGCTTTCTTT	CASSSRGMNTEAFF
TRBJ2-7	TRBV27	.	.	TGTGCCAGCAGCTCCGGGGAGGCCTACGAGCAGTACTTC	CASSSGEAYEQYF
TRBJ2-3	TRBV5-1	.	TRBD2	TGCGCCAGCAGCTTGGGGCTAGCGGTGGGGGATACGCAGTATTTT	CASSLGLAVGDTQYF
TRBJ2-2	TRBV4-1	.	.	TGCGCCAGCAGCCCGACAATGGATAGGCTGTTTTTT	CASSPTMDRLFF
TRBJ2-2	TRBV4-1	few	.	TGCGCCAGCAGCCAAGAGTATGGCAGGGTTGGGACCGGGGAGCTGTTTTTT	CASSQEYGRVGTGELFF
TRBJ1-1	TRBV19	.	TRBD1	TGTGCCAGTACCATAGGAGGGGGCCCTGAAGCTTTCTTT	CASTIGGGPEAFF
TRBJ2-7	TRBV5-1	few	TRBD2	TGCGCCAGCAGCTTGGGTAGCGGGAGCGCCGAGCAGTACTTC	CASSLGSGSAEQYF
TRBJ2-7	TRBV2	.	.	TGTGCCAGCATCCGGGGGGCGGAACACTACGAGCAGTACTTC	CASIRGAEHYEQYF
TRBJ2-3	TRBV30	few	.	TGTGCCTGGAGTGAGGGGGTTAGCACAGATACGCAGTATTTT	CAWSEGVSTDTQYF